Below, 3 T cell receptor beta chains from the same sample are listed, as sequenced in a study of immune heterogeneity within non-small cell lung tumors. Using 32 V and 13 J primers, multiplex PCR amplified TCR beta CDR3. TCRdb re-called the multiplex PCR reads through MiXCR, storing one row per CDR3 protein. The sample lists over 10,000 distinct CDR3 sequences, 23% occurring once. Template was bulk tumor genomic DNA, 450 to 750 ng per sample. Doctors removed several biopsies from each primary tumor during surgery, keeping them far apart. The study cohort was described as untreated, and its members had newly diagnosed non-small cell lung cancer. They went on to have curative surgery. The sample consisted of lung tumor tissue. These receptors all come from a man between 45 and 60 years old with non-small cell lung cancer.

In its sample, this clonotype was seen a few times. This CDR3 reads CASSPRGGLTEAFF. In DNA form, the CDR3 reads TGTGCCAGTAGTCCAAGGGGAGGGCTCACTGAAGCTTTCTTT. The genes are TRBV19 and TRBJ1-1; weak D call: TRBD1 (5 bases). V lost 5 bases and J lost 4, with 14 bases in between. There are 14 residues in the CDR3. Per germline, CDR1 LNHDA and CDR2 SQIVND (reference sequence).

This clonotype was counted at least ten times. This rearrangement joins TRBV5-1 to TRBJ2-7; 12 bases map to TRBD2. The CDR3 has 15 residues. The V and J ends lost 6 bases and 3 bases, in that order; junction bases with no gene match: 7. Germline values: CDR1 SGHRS, CDR2 YFSETQ. The chain's CDR3 is CASTLGLAGYYEQYF. The CDR3 DNA reads as TGCGCCAGCACTTTAGGACTAGCGGGATACTACGAGCAGTACTTC. The full variable domain, with the rest looked up from reference TRBV5-1 and TRBJ2-7, is KAGVTQTPRYLIKTRGQQVTLSCSPISGHRSVSWYQQTPGQGLQFLFEYFSETQRNKGNFPGRFSGRQFSNSRSEMNVSTLELGDSALYLCASTLGLAGYYEQYFGPGTRLTVT.

About this clonotype itself: A much larger clone lies one base from this, so it may be a read error. The CDR3 reads CASSQILAAGGAGELFF. CDR3 coding DNA: TGCGCCAGCAGCCAAATTTTGGCAGCGGGGGGGGCCGGGGAGCTGTTTTTT. The chain joins TRBV4-1 to TRBJ2-2, with TRBD2 matching 10 bases. CDR1 and CDR2 (germline): MGHRA, YSYEKL. The CDR3 covers 17 residues. V trimming: 2 bases; J trimming: 6 bases; junction bases outside the gene matches: 9.